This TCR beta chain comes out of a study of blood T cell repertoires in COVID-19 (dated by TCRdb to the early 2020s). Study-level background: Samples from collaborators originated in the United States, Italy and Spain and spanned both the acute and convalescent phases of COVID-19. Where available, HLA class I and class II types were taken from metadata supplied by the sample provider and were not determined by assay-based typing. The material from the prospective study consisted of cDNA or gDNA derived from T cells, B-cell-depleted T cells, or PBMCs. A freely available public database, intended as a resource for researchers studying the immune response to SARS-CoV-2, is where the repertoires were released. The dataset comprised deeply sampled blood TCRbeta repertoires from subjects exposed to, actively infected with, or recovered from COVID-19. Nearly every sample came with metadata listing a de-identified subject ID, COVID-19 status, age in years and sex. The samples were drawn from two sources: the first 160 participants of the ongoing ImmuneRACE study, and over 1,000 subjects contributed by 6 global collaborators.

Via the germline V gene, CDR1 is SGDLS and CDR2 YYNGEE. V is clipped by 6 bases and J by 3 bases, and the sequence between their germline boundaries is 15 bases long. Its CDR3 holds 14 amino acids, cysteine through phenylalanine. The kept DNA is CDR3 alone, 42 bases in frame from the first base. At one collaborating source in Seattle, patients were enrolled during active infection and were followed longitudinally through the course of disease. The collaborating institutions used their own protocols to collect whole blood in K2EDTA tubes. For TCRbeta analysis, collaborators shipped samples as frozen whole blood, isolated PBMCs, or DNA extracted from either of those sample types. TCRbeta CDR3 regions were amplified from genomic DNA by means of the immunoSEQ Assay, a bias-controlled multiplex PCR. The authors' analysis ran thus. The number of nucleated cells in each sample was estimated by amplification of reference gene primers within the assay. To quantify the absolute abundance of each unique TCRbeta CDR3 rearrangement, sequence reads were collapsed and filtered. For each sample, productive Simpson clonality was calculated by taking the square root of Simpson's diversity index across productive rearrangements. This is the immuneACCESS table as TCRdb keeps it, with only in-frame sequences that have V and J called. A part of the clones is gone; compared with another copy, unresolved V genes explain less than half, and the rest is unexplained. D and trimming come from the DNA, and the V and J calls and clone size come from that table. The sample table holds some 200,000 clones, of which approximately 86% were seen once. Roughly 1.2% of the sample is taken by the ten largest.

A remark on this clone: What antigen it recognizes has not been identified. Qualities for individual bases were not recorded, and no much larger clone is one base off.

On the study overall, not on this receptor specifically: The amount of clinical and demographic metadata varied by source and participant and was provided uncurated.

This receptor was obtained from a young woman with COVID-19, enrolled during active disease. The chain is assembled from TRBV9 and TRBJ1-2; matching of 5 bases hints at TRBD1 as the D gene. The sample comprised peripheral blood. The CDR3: CASNPRASDYGYTF. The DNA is TGTGCCAGCAACCCCAGGGCGTCCGACTATGGCTACACCTTC. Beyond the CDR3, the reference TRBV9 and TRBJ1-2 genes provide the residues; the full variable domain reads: DSGVTQTPKHLITATGQRVTLRCSPRSGDLSVYWYQQSLDQGLQFLIQYYNGEERAKGNILERFSAQQFPDLHSELNLSSLELGDSALYFCASNPRASDYGYTFGSGTRLTVV.